This T cell receptor (beta chain) derives from a study of OX40 agonist ivuxolimab in advanced cancers. To note about this clone: Antigen specificity is unknown.

Study-wide points: In CD8+ T cells, expanded clones were on average more numerous than in CD4+. Determination of antigen specificity was not performed for the expanded peripheral T cells.

Sequencing was performed with immunoSEQ multiplex PCR; in TCRdb, only in-frame clones are kept and a portion is missing. The profile shows around 19,000 clones, less than 75% of them singletons. The sample consisted of CD4+ or CD8+ T cells sorted from blood, taken in a trial of the OX40 agonist ivuxolimab. This clonotype was obtained from an adult with an advanced solid tumor such as melanoma, head and neck, liver or kidney cancer.

The CDR3 region is CASSAGLAGASGSYEQYF. Written as DNA, the CDR3 is TGTGCCAGCAGCGCGGGACTAGCGGGAGCTTCGGGGAGCTACGAGCAGTACTTC. The genes are TRBV7-8 and TRBJ2-7, with TRBD2 identical over 14 bases. Germline CDR1 is SGHVS and CDR2 is FQNEAQ. With V trimmed by 5 bases and J by 3 bases, 12 bases remained unmatched. The CDR3 is 18 residues long. The variable domain in full, with the rest retrieved from reference TRBV7-8 and TRBJ2-7, is GAGVSQSPRYKVAKRGQDVALRCDPISGHVSLFWYQQALGQGPEFLTYFQNEAQLDKSGLPSDRFFAERPEGSVSTLKIQRTQQEDSAVYLCASSAGLAGASGSYEQYFGPGTRLTVT.